This TCR beta chain was identified in a study of blood T cell repertoires in COVID-19 (dated by TCRdb to about 2020). At the level of the whole study: The collaborator samples originated in the United States, Italy and Spain and spanned the acute and convalescent phases of COVID-19. A de-identified subject ID, COVID-19 status, age in years and sex were almost always included in the sample metadata. The samples were drawn from two sources: the first 160 participants of the ongoing ImmuneRACE study, and 1,000 to 1,500 subjects contributed by 6 global collaborators. The repertoires were made available in a free public database intended to serve as a resource for research on the immune response to SARS-CoV-2. The material from the prospective study consisted of cDNA or gDNA derived from T cells, B-cell-depleted T cells, or PBMCs. The dataset comprised deeply sampled blood TCRbeta repertoires from subjects exposed to, actively infected with, or recovered from COVID-19. Where HLA class I and class II types were available, the types were taken from metadata supplied by the sample provider, not from assay-based typing.

This clone has just one count. The antigen it recognizes is unknown. Per-base qualities were not stored, and no clone one base away is much larger. Overall results and qualifications from the work: The amount of clinical and demographic metadata varied by source and participant and was provided uncurated.

Reading from cysteine to phenylalanine, the CDR3 counts 13 amino acids. The retained sequence is limited to the CDR3, 39 bases, with the frame set at the first base. V lost 6 bases and J lost 5 bases, and the count of bases not matched to a germline gene is 3. Each collaborating institution followed its own protocols to collect whole blood in K2EDTA tubes. Collaborator samples were shipped for TCRbeta analysis as frozen whole blood, isolated PBMCs, or DNA extracted from either sample type. The immunoSEQ Assay, a bias-controlled multiplex PCR, was used to amplify TCRbeta CDR3 regions from genomic DNA. The original methods were these. The number of nucleated cells in each sample was estimated by amplification of reference gene primers within the assay. To quantify the absolute abundance of each unique TCRbeta CDR3 rearrangement, sequence reads were collapsed and filtered. For each sample, productive Simpson clonality was calculated by taking the square root of Simpson's diversity index across productive rearrangements. Entries here come from immuneACCESS through TCRdb and include only in-frame sequences with V and J called. Some clones fail to appear in such tables; in the studies checked, an unresolved V gene covers under half of the shortfall, and the cause of the remainder is unknown. V and J calls plus clone size are reproduced from that table; the DNA served to infer D and trimming. A total of 120,000 or so clones appear in this sample, around four fifths of them only once. The ten largest make up approximately 5.8% of the sample.

The receptor was isolated from an elderly man with active or convalescent COVID-19. The sequenced sample consisted of peripheral blood. Recombination joined TRBV12-3 or TRBV12-4 with TRBJ1-5; 8 of the junction bases match TRBD1. The DNA is TGTGCCAGCAGACTGACAGGGGATCAGCCCCAGCATTTT. Its coded protein is CASRLTGDQPQHF.